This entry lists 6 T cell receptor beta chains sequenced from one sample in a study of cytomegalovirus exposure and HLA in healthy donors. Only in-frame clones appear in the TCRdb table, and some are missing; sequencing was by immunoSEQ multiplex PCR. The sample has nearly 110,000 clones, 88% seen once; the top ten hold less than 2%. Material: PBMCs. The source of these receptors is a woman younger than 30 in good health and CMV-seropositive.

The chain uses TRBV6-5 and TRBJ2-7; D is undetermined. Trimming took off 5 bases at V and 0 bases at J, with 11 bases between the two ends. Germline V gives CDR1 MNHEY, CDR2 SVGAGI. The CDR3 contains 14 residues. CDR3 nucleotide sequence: TGTGCCAGCAGTCCAGACTTCAGCTCCTACGAGCAGTACTTC. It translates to CASSPDFSSYEQYF.

The CDR3: CASSPGEHQYF. The CDR3, as DNA: TGTGCCAGCAGCCCCGGGGAACATCAGTACTTC. This chain joins TRBV7-9 and TRBJ2-7; D might be TRBD2 (5 bases). In germline, CDR1 is SEHNR, CDR2 FQNEAQ (reference sequence). The V end was cut by 5 bases, the J end by 10 bases, with 12 bases between. The CDR3 runs 11 residues.

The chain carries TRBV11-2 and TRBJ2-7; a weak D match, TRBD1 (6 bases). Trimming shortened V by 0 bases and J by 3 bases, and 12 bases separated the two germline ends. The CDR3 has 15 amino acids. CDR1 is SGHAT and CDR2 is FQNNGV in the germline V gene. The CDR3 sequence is CASSLDRKGGYEQYV. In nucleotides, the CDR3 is TGTGCCAGCAGCTTAGATAGGAAAGGGGGCTACGAGCAGTACGTC.

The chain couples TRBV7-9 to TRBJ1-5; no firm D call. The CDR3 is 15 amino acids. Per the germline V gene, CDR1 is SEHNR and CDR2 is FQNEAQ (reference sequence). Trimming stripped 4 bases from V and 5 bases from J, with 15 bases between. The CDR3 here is CASSSWSDGDQPQHF. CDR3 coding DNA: TGTGCCAGCAGCTCCTGGTCGGACGGGGATCAGCCCCAGCATTTT. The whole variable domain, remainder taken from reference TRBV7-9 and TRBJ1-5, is DTGVSQNPRHKITKRGQNVTFRCDPISEHNRLYWYRQTLGQGPEFLTYFQNEAQLEKSRLLSDRFSAERPKGSFSTLEIQRTEQGDSAMYLCASSSWSDGDQPQHFGDGTRLSIL.

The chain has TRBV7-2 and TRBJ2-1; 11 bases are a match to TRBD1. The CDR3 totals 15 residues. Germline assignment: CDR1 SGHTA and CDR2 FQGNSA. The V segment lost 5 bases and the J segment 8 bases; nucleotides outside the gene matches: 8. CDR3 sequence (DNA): TGTGCCAGCAGCCCTAACGGACAGGGGGCGGATGAGCAGTTCTTC. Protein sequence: CASSPNGQGADEQFF.

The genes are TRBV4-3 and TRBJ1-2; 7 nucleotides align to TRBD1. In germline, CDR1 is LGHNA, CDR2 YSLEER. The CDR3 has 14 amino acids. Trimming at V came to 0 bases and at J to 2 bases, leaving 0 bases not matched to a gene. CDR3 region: CASSQDRGNYGYTF. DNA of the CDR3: TGCGCCAGCAGCCAAGACAGGGGGAACTATGGCTACACCTTC.